Presented here are 28 T cell receptor beta chains from one specimen sequenced in a study of monozygotic twins with inflammatory bowel disease. TCRdb reprocessed the 5' RACE reads and reports one entry per CDR3 protein, with no DNA. Here the sample table reports a few hundred thousand distinct CDR3 sequences. The sample taken for sequencing was blood. These receptors came from a human donor with ulcerative colitis or Crohn's disease, or a healthy co-twin of an affected twin (not recorded which).

V gene TRBV29-1 combines with J gene TRBJ1-1. This CDR3 contains 13 residues. Germline assignment: CDR1 SQVTM and CDR2 ANQGSEA. The CDR3 is CSPIGPGATEAFF.

This chain joins TRBV27 and TRBJ2-3. CDR1 is MNHEY, CDR2 SMNVEV, per germline (reference sequence). The CDR3 length is 17 residues. The CDR3 spells CASSSPDVSLVTDTQYF.

The V call is TRBV24-1, the J call TRBJ2-5; TCRdb's assignment of TRBD2 cannot be checked, as there is no DNA. Germline loops: CDR1 KGHDR, CDR2 SFDVKD. CDR3 length: 17 amino acids. The CDR3 is CATSDFLAGGPRETQYF.

The V gene is TRBV24-1, the J gene TRBJ2-1; TCRdb designates TRBD1, a call that cannot be tested without DNA. Germline assignment: CDR1 KGHDR and CDR2 SFDVKD. This CDR3 region has 13 residues. The CDR3 protein is CATSDLRADEQFF.

This chain uses TRBV12-3 or TRBV12-4 with TRBJ1-6; TCRdb returns TRBD1, unconfirmable since there is no DNA. The CDR3 spans 17 residues. The CDR3 spells CASSLSPGGKLNSPLHF.

The chain couples TRBV7-9 to TRBJ2-4; TCRdb's assignment of TRBD1 cannot be checked, as there is no DNA. The germline V gene encodes CDR1 SEHNR and CDR2 FQNEAQ (reference sequence). The CDR3 loop spans 15 amino acids. CDR3 loop: CASRSDRDRFHVQYF.

The chain joins TRBV27 to TRBJ2-7; with no DNA, the TCRdb D assignment of TRBD2 cannot be verified. Germline-derived CDR1 and CDR2 are MNHEY and SMNVEV (reference sequence). CDR3 size: 12 residues. The chain's CDR3 is CASGDSNYEQYF.

This chain links TRBV6-1 with TRBJ2-7; checking the TCRdb D call of TRBD1 is not possible without DNA. Germline V gives CDR1 MNHNS, CDR2 SASEGT. The CDR3 length is 15 residues. The chain's CDR3 is CASNGRDRGGYEQYF.

The V gene is TRBV6-5, the J gene TRBJ1-4; the D call of TRBD1 rests on TCRdb alone, since no DNA is present to check it. CDR3 length: 14 amino acids. Germline CDR1 is MNHEY and CDR2 is SVGAGI. CDR3 sequence: CASSYRGIGEKLFF.

The rearrangement joins TRBV7-9 to TRBJ1-6; the D call of TRBD1 rests on TCRdb alone, since no DNA is present to check it. Germline loops: CDR1 SEHNR, CDR2 FQNEAQ (reference sequence). The CDR3 sequence is 17 residues long. CDR3 amino acids: CASSLKQGQFGNSPLHF.

The rearrangement links TRBV5-4 to TRBJ2-7; the TCRdb call, TRBD1, lacks DNA for checking. There are 14 residues in the CDR3. Germline assignment: CDR1 SGHNT and CDR2 YYREEE (reference sequence). This chain's CDR3 is CATTRGYRSYEQYF.

This chain joins TRBV20-1 and TRBJ2-5; the TRBD2 assignment by TCRdb is unverifiable without DNA. The CDR3 covers 14 residues. CDR1 DFQATT and CDR2 SNEGSKA come from the germline V gene (reference sequence). The CDR3 is CSAPPSGRGETQYF.

The rearrangement links TRBV29-1 to TRBJ2-5; TCRdb picks TRBD1, but there is no DNA to check that call. This CDR3 has 13 residues. Per germline, CDR1 SQVTM and CDR2 ANQGSEA. This CDR3 is CRAGQGALETQYF.

V is TRBV12-3 or TRBV12-4 and J is TRBJ2-1. There are 15 residues in the CDR3. The CDR3 here is CASRLGRCGYNEQFF.

The chain couples TRBV20-1 to TRBJ1-1. This CDR3 comprises 11 residues. CDR1 and CDR2 (germline): DFQATT, SNEGSKA (reference sequence). CDR3 loop: CSVQGNTEAFF.

The chain has TRBV5-4 and TRBJ1-1; TCRdb picks TRBD1, but there is no DNA to check that call. CDR3 length equals 14 residues. Germline CDR1 reads SGHNT; CDR2 reads YYREEE (reference sequence). The CDR3 loop is CASSLGQLNIEAFF.

The chain employs TRBV5-3 and TRBJ2-1; the D gene TCRdb calls, TRBD2, cannot be checked with no DNA. TRBV5-3 is classed as an ORF, of uncertain function. CDR3 length: 15 amino acids. This chain's CDR3 is CARSPAQRRYNEQFF.

The chain uses TRBV5-6 and TRBJ2-5; TCRdb lists TRBD1, though no DNA is available to test this call. Looked up from germline, CDR1 is SGHDT and CDR2 is YYEEEE. The CDR3 length is 15 residues. The CDR3: CASATMRRAWETQYF.

This chain joins TRBV4-3 and TRBJ1-1. This CDR3 is 16 amino acids long. Per the germline V gene, CDR1 is LGHNA and CDR2 is YSLEER. CDR3 residues: CASSQDWGAVNTEAFF.

The rearrangement uses TRBV7-2 and TRBJ2-3; the D gene TCRdb calls, TRBD1, cannot be checked with no DNA. Germline V lookup: CDR1 SGHTA, CDR2 FQGNSA. This CDR3 spans 16 amino acids. CDR3 in amino acids: CASSPGGRGYTDTQYF.

The V call is TRBV4-3, the J call TRBJ2-7; the D call of TRBD1 rests on TCRdb alone, since no DNA is present to check it. Germline V gene sequence: CDR1 LGHNA, CDR2 YSLEER. This CDR3 spans 13 amino acids. Here the CDR3 reads CASSQERDDRQYF.

This chain connects TRBV5-6 to TRBJ2-1; TCRdb's D call of TRBD1 is untestable without DNA. From germline, CDR1 is SGHDT and CDR2 YYEEEE. CDR3 length: 16 amino acids. CDR3 sequence reads: CASSFTGTALYNEQFF.

The rearrangement joins TRBV7-2 to TRBJ2-6; TCRdb lists TRBD2, though no DNA is available to test this call. Germline values: CDR1 SGHTA, CDR2 FQGNSA. The CDR3 has 22 amino acids. The CDR3 region is CASSFRGYTGLAAISGANVLTF.

This chain links TRBV12-3 or TRBV12-4 with TRBJ1-5; there is no DNA to check the TCRdb D call of TRBD1. The CDR3 is 15 amino acids. This chain's CDR3 is CASSLWGGEGQPQHF.

This chain connects TRBV7-9 to TRBJ2-7; there is no DNA to check the TCRdb D call of TRBD1. The CDR3 covers 15 residues. Germline assignment: CDR1 SEHNR and CDR2 FQNEAQ (reference sequence). The CDR3 protein is CASSLAPGQLYEQYF.

The rearrangement links TRBV2 to TRBJ1-3; TCRdb returns TRBD1, unconfirmable since there is no DNA. CDR3 length equals 15 residues. From germline, CDR1 is SNHLY and CDR2 FYNNEI. The CDR3 loop is CASRTGQTLGNTIYF.

V gene TRBV30 combines with J gene TRBJ1-2; TCRdb designates TRBD1, a call that cannot be tested without DNA. This CDR3 is 14 amino acids long. The germline gives CDR1 GTSNPN, CDR2 SVGIG (reference sequence). This CDR3 is CAWRGGGKAYGYTF.

The chain is built from TRBV6-1 and TRBJ1-6; checking the TCRdb D call of TRBD1 is not possible without DNA. In germline, CDR1 is MNHNS, CDR2 SASEGT. CDR3 length: 15 amino acids. The CDR3 loop reads CASRIAGTNNSPLHF.